The clone carrying this T cell receptor (beta chain) was observed a single time. Its target is not known. TCRdb keeps only in-frame clones here, not all; method: immunoSEQ multiplex PCR. The table lists 100,000 or so clones, about four fifths of them singletons. This CDR3 spans 13 amino acids. Germline CDR1 and CDR2: SGHRS and YFSETQ. Trimming cost V 5 bases and J 8 bases; bases outside gene matches: 8. This entry comes from a study of T cell responses to AZD1222 COVID-19 vaccine. Study-wide context: It was second doses at about 4 or about 12 weeks that were pooled. Study results and caveats: All repertoire sampling was performed exclusively after the peak T cell response. The breadth and depth of Spike-specific TCRs increased once two AZD1222 doses had been given. Spike as a whole was targeted by vaccine-associated CD4 TCRs, dominant at 160-218 and 743-854.

The TCR was taken from an adult in good health. The sample here was peripheral blood, taken on day 0 of AZD1222 vaccination. V gene TRBV5-1 combines with J gene TRBJ1-2, with 8 bases aligning to TRBD1. CDR3 loop: CASRHGTGRGYTF. CDR3 bases: TGCGCCAGCAGACATGGGACAGGCCGCGGCTACACCTTC. Based on the CDR3 plus reference TRBV5-1 and TRBJ1-2, the full variable domain is KAGVTQTPRYLIKTRGQQVTLSCSPISGHRSVSWYQQTPGQGLQFLFEYFSETQRNKGNFPGRFSGRQFSNSRSEMNVSTLELGDSALYLCASRHGTGRGYTFGSGTRLTVV.